These 30 T cell receptor beta chains share one sample of origin, sequenced in a study of spatial heterogeneity in lung cancer (dated by TCRdb to about 2019). What the study reported, not specific to this receptor: The tumor nonsynonymous mutation count correlated with the number of expanded alpha and beta TCRs within the tumor.

Sample time point, as interpreted from the label and publication: sample taken at primary tumor resection. The antigens of these receptors remain unknown. Library preparation used 5' RACE. TCRdb records NextSeq 500 as the sequencer. TCRdb applied fastp at Q25 and MiXCR to the public reads, then kept only in-frame beta chains. Rows with a matching CDR3 protein are joined into one entry that keeps the most common DNA and genes. The sample table lists about 3,600 distinct CDR3 sequences, over 6.5% of them with a count of one. The ten most abundant clones make up less than 15% of the sample. Specimen: lung tumor tissue, collected at surgery. All receptors derive from a male donor with early-stage non-small cell lung cancer.

This clonotype is judged medium-sized. This rearrangement joins TRBV7-8 to TRBJ2-3; no reliable D call. The germline V gene encodes CDR1 SGHVS and CDR2 FQNEAQ. The CDR3 runs 11 residues. Trimming took off 4 bases at V and 2 bases at J, with 1 base between the two ends. This CDR3 reads CASSSTDTQYF. Here the CDR3 DNA reads TGTGCCAGCAGCTCCACAGATACGCAGTATTTT.

This clonotype is judged medium-sized. This chain uses TRBV28 with TRBJ1-1; D remains unclear. Trimming removed 5 bases at V and 5 bases at J, with 18 bases between. The V gene's germline CDR1 is MDHEN and CDR2 SYDVKM. The CDR3 is made up of 15 amino acids. In DNA, the CDR3 is TGTGCCAGCAGTCTCCTCCTTGTGGGGAAGACTGAAGCTTTCTTT. It translates to CASSLLLVGKTEAFF.

This clonotype ranks as medium-sized. The rearrangement links TRBV20-1 to TRBJ2-7, with a weak D call TRBD1 (6 bases). The germline V and J ends were trimmed by 6 bases and 1 base, with 19 bases remaining between them. The germline V gene encodes CDR1 DFQATT and CDR2 SNEGSKA (reference sequence). This CDR3 spans 15 amino acids. The CDR3 protein is CSATLRGSSSYEQYF. Here the CDR3 DNA reads TGCAGTGCCACCTTAAGGGGGTCCTCTTCCTACGAGCAGTACTTC.

This clonotype has a count of ten or more. This chain connects TRBV2 to TRBJ1-1; D might be TRBD1 (6 bases). Looked up from germline, CDR1 is SNHLY and CDR2 is FYNNEI. With 4 bases removed from V and 5 bases from J, the gap between germline ends came to 11 bases. This CDR3 is 13 amino acids long. CDR3: CASSVTGQTEAFF. The CDR3 nucleotides read TGTGCCAGCAGTGTAACCGGACAGACTGAAGCTTTCTTT.

This clonotype is termed medium-sized. The chain combines TRBV30 with TRBJ2-7; unclear D gene. CDR1 GTSNPN and CDR2 SVGIG come from the germline V gene (reference sequence). V lost 0 bases and J 2 bases, leaving 8 bases between the germline ends. The CDR3 has 13 residues. The CDR3, as DNA: TGTGCCTGGAGTGTAACAGTAACCTACGAGCAGTACTTC. Amino acids: CAWSVTVTYEQYF.

A few counts support this clonotype. The chain carries TRBV28 and TRBJ2-5, with TRBD2 as a possible D gene (6 bases). The V and J ends lost 8 bases and 4 bases respectively, with 14 bases between them. In germline, CDR1 is MDHEN, CDR2 SYDVKM. The CDR3 length is 13 residues. DNA of the CDR3: TGTGCCAGCGGAATCCGGGGGATAGAGACCCAGTACTTC. Translating it yields CASGIRGIETQYF.

This clonotype is medium-sized within its sample. The V call is TRBV6-2 or TRBV6-3, the J call TRBJ2-1; the D gene is possibly TRBD1 (6 bases). Trimming cost V 4 bases and J 6 bases, with 19 bases left between them. This CDR3 region has 16 residues. CDR1 MNHEY and CDR2 SVGEGT come from the germline V gene. DNA of the CDR3: TGTGCCAGCAGTTCAGTACCCGGGACACGGAGCAATGAGCAGTTCTTC. This encodes CASSSVPGTRSNEQFF.

This clonotype is medium-sized by share. The V gene is TRBV7-8, the J gene TRBJ2-3, with 8 bases identical to TRBD2. The V gene end was trimmed by 5 bases and the J gene end by 4 bases; junction bases not matched to a gene: 11. Germline-derived CDR1 and CDR2 are SGHVS and FQNEAQ. The CDR3 loop spans 16 amino acids. The CDR3 nucleotides read TGTGCCAGCAGCCCTCTACTAGCGGAGAAGGCAGATACGCAGTATTTT. It is translated as CASSPLLAEKADTQYF.

This clonotype rates as medium-sized. V and J are TRBV20-1 and TRBJ2-1; the D gene is possibly TRBD2 (5 bases). The CDR3 extends over 13 amino acids. Germline CDR1 and CDR2: DFQATT and SNEGSKA (reference sequence). Between the trimmed V and J ends, which lost 3 bases and 3 bases, there was a span of 9 bases. The CDR3 DNA sequence: TGCAGTGCTAGGACTGCGGGCTACAATGAGCAGTTCTTC. Translated: CSARTAGYNEQFF.

By share of the sample, this clonotype is medium-sized. The J gene is TRBJ2-7, the V gene TRBV5-5, with D uncertain. This CDR3 is built from 12 residues. Trimming pared 2 bases from V and 2 bases from J, leaving 5 bases between. The germline V gene encodes CDR1 SGHKS and CDR2 YYEKEE (reference sequence). CDR3 residues: CASSFIPYEQYF. In nucleotides, the CDR3 is TGTGCCAGCAGCTTTATCCCCTACGAGCAGTACTTC. Looking up the rest from reference TRBV5-5 and TRBJ2-7 gives the full variable domain: DAGVTQSPTHLIKTRGQQVTLRCSPISGHKSVSWYQQVLGQGPQFIFQYYEKEERGRGNFPDRFSARQFPNYSSELNVNALLLGDSALYLCASSFIPYEQYFGPGTRLTVT.

This clonotype is classed as medium-sized (0.01 to 0.1%). The chain combines TRBV7-8 with TRBJ1-5; D remains unclear. The CDR3 is 14 residues long. The germline V and J ends were trimmed by 2 bases and 7 bases, with 12 bases remaining between them. The germline CDR1 and CDR2 sequences are SGHVS and FQNEAQ. The DNA of the CDR3 is TGTGCCAGCAGCTTACCGGGGAGCGGGCAGCCCCAGCATTTT. As protein: CASSLPGSGQPQHF. The full variable domain, in which reference TRBV7-8 and TRBJ1-5 provide the parts outside the CDR3, is GAGVSQSPRYKVAKRGQDVALRCDPISGHVSLFWYQQALGQGPEFLTYFQNEAQLDKSGLPSDRFFAERPEGSVSTLKIQRTQQEDSAVYLCASSLPGSGQPQHFGDGTRLSIL.

In its sample, this clonotype ranks as medium-sized. The chain is built from TRBV30 and TRBJ2-6, with unresolved D. Trimming pared 2 bases from V and 0 bases from J, leaving 14 bases between. Germline CDR1 and CDR2: GTSNPN and SVGIG (reference sequence). This CDR3 region has 17 residues. The chain's CDR3 is CAWSSQTIFSGANVLTF. As DNA, the CDR3 is TGTGCCTGGAGTTCACAGACAATCTTCTCTGGGGCCAACGTCCTGACTTTC.

By share, this clonotype ranks as medium-sized. V usage is TRBV2 and J usage is TRBJ2-2; perhaps TRBD2 as D (6 bases). Germline loops: CDR1 SNHLY, CDR2 FYNNEI. CDR3 length: 14 residues. V was cut by 7 bases and J by 4 bases, with 13 bases left in between. CDR3 DNA sequence: TGTGCCAGCACCAGACTAGGGAGCACCGGGGAGCTGTTTTTT. It is translated as CASTRLGSTGELFF. The full variable domain, in which reference TRBV2 and TRBJ2-2 provide the parts outside the CDR3, is EPEVTQTPSHQVTQMGQEVILRCVPISNHLYFYWYRQILGQKVEFLVSFYNNEISEKSEIFDDQFSVERPDGSNFTLKIRSTKLEDSAMYFCASTRLGSTGELFFGEGSRLTVL.

In its sample, this clonotype ranks as medium-sized. The CDR3 bases are TGCAGTGCGCGGTGGAACAGCTTCATGGGAGAGCAGTACTTC. Residues: CSARWNSFMGEQYF. This chain connects TRBV20-1 to TRBJ2-7; D unclear. Germline-derived CDR1 and CDR2 are DFQATT and SNEGSKA (reference sequence). The CDR3 contains 14 residues. V lost 6 bases and J 7 bases, leaving 22 bases between the germline ends.

This chain joins TRBV7-2 and TRBJ2-7; TRBD2 might be the D (5 bases). V was cut by 6 bases and J by 1 base, with 13 bases left in between. CDR3 length equals 14 residues. The germline V gene has CDR1 SGHTA and CDR2 FQGNSA. The CDR3: CASRTRGLSYEQYF. The CDR3 coding sequence is TGTGCCAGCAGGACGAGAGGGCTGTCCTACGAGCAGTACTTC.

By share, this clonotype counts as medium-sized. The CDR3 loop reads CASSQDRRQGGRELFF. In nucleotides, the CDR3 is TGCGCCAGCAGCCAAGATCGACGGCAGGGTGGCCGGGAGCTGTTTTTT. The chain employs TRBV4-3 and TRBJ2-2, with D perhaps matching TRBD1 (5 bases). V lost 0 bases and J 9 bases, leaving 17 bases between the germline ends. This CDR3 comprises 16 residues. Germline V lookup: CDR1 LGHNA, CDR2 YSLEER.

By sample share, this clonotype is medium-sized. The V call is TRBV12-3 or TRBV12-4, the J call TRBJ2-2; D is uncertain. Between the trimmed V and J ends, which lost 7 bases and 7 bases, there was a span of 10 bases. This CDR3 comprises 12 residues. The CDR3: CASTLVVGELFF. As DNA, the CDR3 is TGTGCCAGCACCCTTGTTGTCGGGGAGCTGTTTTTT.

By share of the sample, this clonotype is medium-sized. The rearrangement links TRBV12-3 or TRBV12-4 to TRBJ1-5, with 11 positions matching TRBD1. The trim removed 6 bases at V and 7 bases at J, leaving 8 bases unmatched. The CDR3 sequence is 15 residues long. The CDR3 protein is CASSLGQGDKQPQHF. DNA for the CDR3: TGTGCCAGCAGCCTGGGACAGGGGGATAAGCAGCCCCAGCATTTT.

Within the sample, this clonotype is medium-sized. The chain joins TRBV9 to TRBJ2-7; D remains ambiguous. Germline V gives CDR1 SGDLS, CDR2 YYNGEE. The CDR3 consists of 14 residues. V lost 4 bases and J lost 0, with 11 bases in between. The CDR3 DNA is TGTGCCAGCAGCCCTCCGTCACCCTCCTACGAGCAGTACTTC. Encoded protein: CASSPPSPSYEQYF.

This clonotype was detected ten times or more. This chain uses TRBV18 with TRBJ2-6, with no clear D. CDR1 KGHSH and CDR2 LQKENI come from the germline V gene. The CDR3 covers 14 residues. V was trimmed by 4 bases and J by 0 bases, leaving 4 bases between them. CDR3 sequence: CASSHSSGANVLTF. The CDR3 DNA reads as TGTGCCAGCTCACACAGCTCTGGGGCCAACGTCCTGACTTTC.

This clonotype is termed medium-sized (0.01 to 0.1%). V usage is TRBV28 and J usage is TRBJ2-1, with D unresolved. Trimming shortened V by 3 bases and J by 10 bases, and 16 bases separated the two germline ends. The germline gives CDR1 MDHEN, CDR2 SYDVKM. This CDR3 is built from 14 residues. The CDR3 here is CASSLPGFVQEQFF. In DNA, the CDR3 is TGTGCCAGCAGTTTGCCCGGTTTCGTTCAGGAGCAGTTCTTC. The variable domain in full, with the rest retrieved from reference TRBV28 and TRBJ2-1, is DVKVTQSSRYLVKRTGEKVFLECVQDMDHENMFWYRQDPGLGLRLIYFSYDVKMKEKGDIPEGYSVSREKKERFSLILESASTNQTSMYLCASSLPGFVQEQFFGPGTRLTVL.

This clonotype was seen many times. CDR3 sequence reads: CASSLAQGSTDTQYF. The DNA of the CDR3 is TGCGCCAGCAGCTTGGCGCAGGGTAGCACAGATACGCAGTATTTT. The V gene is TRBV5-1, the J gene TRBJ2-3, with D possibly matching TRBD1 (5 bases). Per the germline V gene, CDR1 is SGHRS and CDR2 is YFSETQ. The CDR3 covers 15 residues. V lost 0 bases, J lost 0 bases, and 8 bases lay in between.

By sample share, this clonotype is medium-sized. This rearrangement joins TRBV4-1 to TRBJ2-3, with 9 bases identical to TRBD2. V shed 3 bases, J shed 4 bases, and the junction held 17 bases outside the gene matches. Per germline, CDR1 MGHRA and CDR2 YSYEKL. The CDR3 is 19 residues long. The CDR3 reads CASSHARRRSLAGPDTQYF. Written as DNA, the CDR3 is TGCGCCAGCAGCCATGCAAGGAGAAGGTCTCTAGCGGGACCAGATACGCAGTATTTT.

This clonotype is medium-sized by share. The gene calls are TRBV12-3 or TRBV12-4 and TRBJ1-6; 8 nucleotides match TRBD1. The CDR3 consists of 14 residues. V trimming: 6 bases; J trimming: 7 bases; junction bases outside the gene matches: 5. CDR3 protein: CASRLGQENSPLHF. The CDR3, as DNA: TGTGCCAGCAGATTGGGACAGGAAAATTCACCCCTCCACTTT.

Relative to its sample, this clonotype is medium-sized. V gene TRBV20-1 combines with J gene TRBJ2-7; perhaps TRBD1 as D (5 bases). Trimming stripped 1 base from V and 5 bases from J, with 12 bases between. The CDR3 is made up of 13 amino acids. Germline assignment: CDR1 DFQATT and CDR2 SNEGSKA (reference sequence). CDR3: CSARVAGYNEQYF. The CDR3 coding sequence is TGCAGTGCTAGAGTTGCAGGGTATAACGAGCAGTACTTC.

This clonotype is medium-sized by share. J is TRBJ2-4 and V is TRBV23-1, with TRBD1 identical over 7 bases. TRBV23-1 is designated an ORF whose function remains uncertain. The CDR3 loop spans 15 amino acids. The ends lost 6 bases at V and 4 bases at J; junction bases unmatched: 9. The CDR3 is CASSQRGPAKNIQYF. The CDR3 nucleotides read TGCGCCAGCAGCCAAAGGGGGCCTGCAAAAAACATTCAGTACTTC.

By share, this clonotype counts as medium-sized (0.01 to 0.1%). The rearrangement links TRBV4-3 to TRBJ2-1, with TRBD2 matching over 9 bases. The CDR3 runs 18 residues. J was trimmed by 5 bases and V by 0 bases; bases with no gene match: 11. Looked up from germline, CDR1 is LGHNA and CDR2 is YSLEER. CDR3 region: CASSQDWGYGLANNEQFF. CDR3 in DNA: TGCGCCAGCAGCCAAGATTGGGGGTACGGACTAGCGAACAATGAGCAGTTCTTC.

There are many counts of this clonotype. The chain employs TRBV2 and TRBJ2-1, with TRBD2 matching 8 bases. The CDR3 length is 11 residues. The V gene end was trimmed by 6 bases and the J gene end by 13 bases; junction bases not matched to a gene: 5. In germline, CDR1 is SNHLY, CDR2 FYNNEI. The CDR3 DNA reads TGTGCCAGCAGGACGGGACTAGATCAGTTCTTC. Its translation: CASRTGLDQFF.

This clonotype was seen many times. The V and J genes are TRBV7-2 and TRBJ2-2; a weak D match, TRBD2 (7 bases). Trimming removed 5 bases from V and 2 bases from J, with 18 bases in between. Germline V gene lookup returns CDR1 SGHTA and CDR2 FQGNSA. The CDR3 extends over 17 amino acids. The CDR3 coding sequence is TGTGCCAGCAGCAGGGGGAGGGGCCCAATTAACACCGGGGAGCTGTTTTTT. Residues: CASSRGRGPINTGELFF. Variable domain in full (rest from reference TRBV7-2 and TRBJ2-2): GAGVSQSPSNKVTEKGKDVELRCDPISGHTALYWYRQSLGQGLEFLIYFQGNSAPDKSGLPSDRFSAERTGGSVSTLTIQRTQQEDSAVYLCASSRGRGPINTGELFFGEGSRLTVL.

This clonotype is deemed large. V and J are TRBV5-5 and TRBJ1-1; TRBD1 is a possible D gene (6 bases). The CDR3 totals 14 residues. Germline CDR1 SGHKS, CDR2 YYEKEE (reference sequence). Trimming took off 0 bases at V and 3 bases at J, with 9 bases between the two ends. CDR3 amino acids: CASSLAQGYTEAFF. CDR3 bases: TGTGCCAGCAGCTTGGCACAGGGATACACTGAAGCTTTCTTT.